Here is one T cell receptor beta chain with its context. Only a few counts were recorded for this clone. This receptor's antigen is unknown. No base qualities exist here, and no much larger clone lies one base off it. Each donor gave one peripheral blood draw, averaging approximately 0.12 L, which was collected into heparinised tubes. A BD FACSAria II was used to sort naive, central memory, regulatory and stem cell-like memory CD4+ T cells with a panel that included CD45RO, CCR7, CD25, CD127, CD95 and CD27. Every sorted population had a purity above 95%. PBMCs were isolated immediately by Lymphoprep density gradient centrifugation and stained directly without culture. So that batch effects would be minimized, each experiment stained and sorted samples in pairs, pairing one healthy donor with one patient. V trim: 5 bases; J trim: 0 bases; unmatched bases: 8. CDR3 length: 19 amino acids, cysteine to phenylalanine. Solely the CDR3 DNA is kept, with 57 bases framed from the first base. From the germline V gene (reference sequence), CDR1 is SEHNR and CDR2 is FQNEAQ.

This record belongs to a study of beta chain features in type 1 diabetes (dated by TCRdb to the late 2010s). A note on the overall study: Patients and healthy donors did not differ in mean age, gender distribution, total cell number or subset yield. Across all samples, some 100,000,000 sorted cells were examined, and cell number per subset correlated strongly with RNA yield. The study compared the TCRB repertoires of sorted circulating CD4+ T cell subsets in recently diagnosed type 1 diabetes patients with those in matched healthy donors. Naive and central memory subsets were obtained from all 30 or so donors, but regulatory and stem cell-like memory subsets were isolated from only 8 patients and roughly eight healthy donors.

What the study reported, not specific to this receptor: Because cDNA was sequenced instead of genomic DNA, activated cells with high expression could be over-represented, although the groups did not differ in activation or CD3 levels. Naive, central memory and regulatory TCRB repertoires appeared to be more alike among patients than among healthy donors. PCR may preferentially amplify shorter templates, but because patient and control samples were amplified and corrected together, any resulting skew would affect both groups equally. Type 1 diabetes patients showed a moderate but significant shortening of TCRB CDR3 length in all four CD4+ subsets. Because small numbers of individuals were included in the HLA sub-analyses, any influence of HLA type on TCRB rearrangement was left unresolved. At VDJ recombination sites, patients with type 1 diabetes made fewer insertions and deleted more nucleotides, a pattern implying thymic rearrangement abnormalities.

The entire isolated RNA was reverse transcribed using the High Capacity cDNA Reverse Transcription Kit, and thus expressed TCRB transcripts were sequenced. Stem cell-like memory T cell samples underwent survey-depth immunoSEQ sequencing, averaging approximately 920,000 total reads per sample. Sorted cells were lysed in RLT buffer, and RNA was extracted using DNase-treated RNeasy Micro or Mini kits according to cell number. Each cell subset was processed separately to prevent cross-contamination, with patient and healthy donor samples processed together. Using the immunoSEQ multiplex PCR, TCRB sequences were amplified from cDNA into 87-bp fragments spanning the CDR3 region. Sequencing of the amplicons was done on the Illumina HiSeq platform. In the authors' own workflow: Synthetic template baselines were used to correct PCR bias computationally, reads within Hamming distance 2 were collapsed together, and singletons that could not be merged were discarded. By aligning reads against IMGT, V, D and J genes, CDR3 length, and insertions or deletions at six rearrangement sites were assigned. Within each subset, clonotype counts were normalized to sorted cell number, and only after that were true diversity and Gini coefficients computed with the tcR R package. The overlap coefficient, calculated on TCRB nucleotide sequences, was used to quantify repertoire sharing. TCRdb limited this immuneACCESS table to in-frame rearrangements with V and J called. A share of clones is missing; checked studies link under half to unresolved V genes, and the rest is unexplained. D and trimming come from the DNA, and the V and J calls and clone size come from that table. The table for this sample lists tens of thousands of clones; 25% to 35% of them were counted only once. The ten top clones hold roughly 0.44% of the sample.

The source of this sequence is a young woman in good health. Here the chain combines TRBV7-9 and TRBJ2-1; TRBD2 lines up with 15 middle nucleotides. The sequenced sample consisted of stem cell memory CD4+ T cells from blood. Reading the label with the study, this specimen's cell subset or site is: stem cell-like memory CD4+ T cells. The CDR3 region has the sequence CASSGGLAGGISSYNEQFF. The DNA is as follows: TGTGCCAGCAGCGGGGGACTAGCGGGAGGCATCAGCTCCTACAATGAGCAGTTCTTC.